The 10 T cell receptor beta chains below all came from one sample that was sequenced in a study of shared clonotypes between healthy human individuals. Sequenced by immunoSEQ multiplex PCR; TCRdb stores in-frame clones only, minus some. The sample has approximately 1.4 million clones, 98% seen once; the top ten hold around 0.45%. The sequenced material came from naive CD4+ T cells sorted from blood. Indicated subset: CD45RA+ positively selected. Source of these receptors: a man younger than 45 in good health.

The chain employs TRBV5-1 and TRBJ2-1; 8 bases are shared with TRBD2. Germline V gives CDR1 SGHRS, CDR2 YFSETQ. The CDR3 length is 16 residues. The V gene end was trimmed by 5 bases and the J gene end by 4 bases; junction bases not matched to a gene: 11. Here the CDR3 reads CASREAAGAVYNEQFF. CDR3 in DNA: TGCGCCAGCAGAGAGGCAGCGGGAGCGGTTTACAATGAGCAGTTCTTC.

The gene calls are TRBV9 and TRBJ2-3; no clear D gene. This CDR3 comprises 14 residues. The germline gives CDR1 SGDLS, CDR2 YYNGEE. Trimming took off 4 bases at V and 5 bases at J, with 14 bases between the two ends. As DNA, the CDR3 is TGTGCCAGCAGCCCCTCGTCGACGGAAGATACGCAGTATTTT. It yields the protein CASSPSSTEDTQYF.

This clone is a singleton in its sample. The chain carries TRBV12-5 and TRBJ2-1; 8 bases align to TRBD1. The V gene end was trimmed by 6 bases and the J gene end by 9 bases; junction bases not matched to a gene: 10. CDR1 and CDR2 (germline): LGHNT, FRNRAP. The CDR3 consists of 14 residues. The CDR3, as DNA: TGTGCTAGTGGGGACAGGGCTTGGTTAAGTGAGCAGTTCTTC. Its translation: CASGDRAWLSEQFF.

As concerns this clone: The same CDR3 is also encoded by other DNA sequences in this sample. This chain joins TRBV18 and TRBJ2-5; no clear D. CDR1 KGHSH and CDR2 LQKENI come from the germline V gene. V was pared by 3 bases and J by 2 bases, with 13 bases between. The CDR3 has 15 residues. The DNA for the CDR3 is TGTGCCAGCTCACCTGGCACGGATCCTCAAGAGACCCAGTACTTC. Protein sequence: CASSPGTDPQETQYF.

V usage is TRBV19 and J usage is TRBJ1-5, with TRBD1 matching over 7 bases. Germline V lookup: CDR1 LNHDA, CDR2 SQIVND (reference sequence). The length of the CDR3 is 16 residues. The J segment lost 5 bases and the V segment lost 6 bases, leaving 13 bases of the junction unmatched. In DNA form, the CDR3 reads TGTGCCAGTAGCGGGATAAGACAGGGAGGAGATCAGCCCCAGCATTTT. Its protein is CASSGIRQGGDQPQHF.

This chain uses TRBV30 with TRBJ1-4, with D possibly matching TRBD1 (5 bases). With 0 bases removed from V and 7 bases from J, the gap between germline ends came to 21 bases. The CDR3 sequence is 17 residues long. Germline V gives CDR1 GTSNPN, CDR2 SVGIG (reference sequence). CDR3: CAWSVKDFYGTVEKLFF. The CDR3 nucleotides are TGTGCCTGGAGTGTAAAGGATTTTTACGGGACCGTTGAAAAACTGTTTTTT.

This chain joins TRBV18 and TRBJ2-2; 9 bases align to TRBD1. V lost 3 bases, J lost 0 bases, and 11 bases stayed unmatched. Germline CDR1 is KGHSH and CDR2 is LQKENI. This CDR3 is 19 amino acids long. DNA of the CDR3: TGTGCCAGCTCACCCCTTCCCCTACAGGGGGCATCGAACACCGGGGAGCTGTTTTTT. Translation gives CASSPLPLQGASNTGELFF.

This sequence joins TRBV7-2 and TRBJ2-3; TRBD2 aligns across 10 bases. The CDR3 length is 14 residues. With V trimmed by 6 bases and J by 7 bases, 7 bases remained unmatched. In germline, CDR1 is SGHTA, CDR2 FQGNSA. The CDR3 DNA follows: TGTGCCAGCAGTCTAGCGGGAGTCTCTTATACGCAGTATTTT. Protein sequence: CASSLAGVSYTQYF. Together with reference TRBV7-2 and TRBJ2-3, the CDR3 gives the full variable domain: GAGVSQSPSNKVTEKGKDVELRCDPISGHTALYWYRQSLGQGLEFLIYFQGNSAPDKSGLPSDRFSAERTGGSVSTLTIQRTQQEDSAVYLCASSLAGVSYTQYFGPGTRLTVL.

The chain joins TRBV29-1 to TRBJ1-1; no clear D. Germline V gene lookup returns CDR1 SQVTM and CDR2 ANQGSEA. The CDR3 covers 12 residues. Between the trimmed V and J ends, which lost 5 bases and 4 bases, there was a span of 11 bases. The CDR3 reads CSVRGRITEAFF. CDR3 nucleotides: TGCAGCGTTCGCGGCAGAATCACTGAAGCTTTCTTT.

The rearrangement uses TRBV7-9 and TRBJ1-4; D is uncertain. This CDR3 is 15 amino acids long. Trimming removed 5 bases at V and 3 bases at J, with 13 bases between. Germline CDR1 SEHNR, CDR2 FQNEAQ (reference sequence). The CDR3 loop is CASSAVVAANEKLFF. The CDR3 coding sequence is TGTGCCAGCAGCGCTGTCGTCGCAGCTAATGAAAAACTGTTTTTT.